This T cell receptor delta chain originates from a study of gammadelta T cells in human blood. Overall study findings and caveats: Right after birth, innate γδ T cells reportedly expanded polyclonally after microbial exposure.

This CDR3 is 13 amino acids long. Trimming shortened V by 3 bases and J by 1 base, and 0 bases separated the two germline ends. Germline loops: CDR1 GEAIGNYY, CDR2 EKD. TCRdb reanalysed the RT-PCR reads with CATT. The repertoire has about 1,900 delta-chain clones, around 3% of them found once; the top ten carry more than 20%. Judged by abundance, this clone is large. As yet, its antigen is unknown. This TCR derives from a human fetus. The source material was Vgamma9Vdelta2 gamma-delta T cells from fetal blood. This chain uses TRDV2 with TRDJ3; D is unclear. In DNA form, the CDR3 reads TGTGCCTGTGACTCCTGGGACACCCGACAGATGTTTTTC. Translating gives CACDSWDTRQMFF.